A few counts support the clone carrying this T cell receptor beta chain. The sample belongs to a study of T-cell memory formation after mild COVID-19. Study as a whole: Clusters were largely donor specific.

CDR3 length: 14 amino acids. Germline V gene sequence: CDR1 SGHTA, CDR2 FQGNSA. The V segment lost 5 bases and the J segment 5 bases; nucleotides outside the gene matches: 4. MiXCR was run by TCRdb on the 5' RACE reads, yielding one entry per CDR3 protein. The table has 500,000 to 550,000 distinct CDR3 sequences, approximately 20% seen once. Source material: PBMCs or a T cell subset sorted from them (not recorded which). The source of this sequence is an adult woman who had mild COVID-19 (a few samples of this study predate the infection). Cell type and time point are not known. V usage is TRBV7-2 and J usage is TRBJ1-4, with 8 nucleotides matching TRBD1. The CDR3 loop is CASSADRGNEKLFF. In nucleotides, the CDR3 is TGTGCCAGCAGCGCTGACAGGGGCAATGAAAAACTGTTTTTT.